The clone carrying this T cell receptor beta chain showed up just once. What it binds is unknown. The CDR3 is made up of 16 amino acids. The germline V gene encodes CDR1 LGHNT and CDR2 FRNRAP. The V end was cut by 3 bases, the J end by 6 bases, with 19 bases between. Generated by immunoSEQ multiplex PCR, the TCRdb table keeps only in-frame clones and is missing some. The sample lists about 35,000 clones, roughly 86% seen once, with 2.3% in the top ten. This record belongs to a study of T cells in narcolepsy. Study overall: Donors had narcolepsy type 1 or type 2, or were healthy controls.

Study-level points and caveats: Same-patient CSF and blood CD4+ T cell clonotypes included HCRT-specific and TRIB2-specific autoreactive ones. Healthy controls reportedly lacked the autoreactive clonotypes serially found in patients' blood.

The sequenced material came from memory (CD45RA-) CD4+ T cells from blood. The chain carries TRBV12-5 and TRBJ2-3; D remains unclear. This receptor was taken from a human donor in good health. CDR3: CASGFGQTSTTDTQYF. The DNA for the CDR3 is TGTGCTAGTGGTTTCGGGCAGACATCAACGACGGATACGCAGTATTTT.